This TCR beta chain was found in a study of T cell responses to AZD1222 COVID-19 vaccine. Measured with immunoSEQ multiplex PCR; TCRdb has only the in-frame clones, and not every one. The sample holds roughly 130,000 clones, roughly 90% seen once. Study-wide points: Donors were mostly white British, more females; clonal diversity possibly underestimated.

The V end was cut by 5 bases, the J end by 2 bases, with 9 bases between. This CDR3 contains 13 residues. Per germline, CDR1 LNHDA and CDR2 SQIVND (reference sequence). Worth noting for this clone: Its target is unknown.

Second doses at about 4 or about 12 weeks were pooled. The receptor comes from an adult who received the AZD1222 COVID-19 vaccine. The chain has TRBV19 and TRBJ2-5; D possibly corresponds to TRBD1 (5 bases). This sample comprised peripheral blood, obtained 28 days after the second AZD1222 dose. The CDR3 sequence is CASSRQIQETQYF. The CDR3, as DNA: TGTGCCAGTAGTCGACAGATTCAAGAGACCCAGTACTTC. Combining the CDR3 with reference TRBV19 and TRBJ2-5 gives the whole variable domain DGGITQSPKYLFRKEGQNVTLSCEQNLNHDAMYWYRQDPGQGLRLIYYSQIVNDFQKGDIAEGYSVSREKKESFPLTVTSAQKNPTAFYLCASSRQIQETQYFGPGTRLLVL.